One and the same sample provided the 24 T cell receptor beta chains below, sequenced in a study of cytomegalovirus exposure and HLA in healthy donors. PCR employed 60 Vbeta and 13 Jbeta primers. The data were produced by immunoSEQ multiplex PCR, yet TCRdb's version contains in-frame clones alone and is incomplete. The table lists more than 200,000 clones, about 75% of them singletons, with roughly 1.9% in the top ten. The sample consisted of PBMCs. The receptors were sampled from a male donor in good health and CMV-seronegative.

The chain links TRBV7-2 to TRBJ1-2, with 12 bases aligning to TRBD1. The trim removed 5 bases at V and 8 bases at J, leaving 9 bases unmatched. This CDR3 has 15 residues. Per the germline V gene, CDR1 is SGHTA and CDR2 is FQGNSA. This chain's CDR3 is CASSTGTGGTGGYTF. The DNA of the CDR3 is TGTGCCAGCAGCACCGGGACAGGGGGCACGGGGGGCTACACCTTC.

The CDR3 protein is CASSEGRVGTEAFF. The CDR3 DNA reads TGTGCCAGCAGCGAGGGCAGGGTGGGCACTGAAGCTTTCTTT. The genes are TRBV9 and TRBJ1-1, with D possibly TRBD1 on 5 matching bases. The CDR3 spans 14 residues. V was shortened by 3 bases and J by 4 bases, with 13 bases between the two germline ends. Per the germline V gene, CDR1 is SGDLS and CDR2 is YYNGEE.

This chain connects TRBV6-5 to TRBJ1-2; tentatively, D is TRBD1 (6 bases). Looked up from germline, CDR1 is MNHEY and CDR2 is SVGAGI. The CDR3 is 13 amino acids. V was shortened by 6 bases and J by 8 bases, with 16 bases between the two germline ends. The CDR3, as DNA: TGTGCCAGCAGCCCACAGGGTGCTAGAGGCTACACCTTC. It yields the protein CASSPQGARGYTF.

This chain joins TRBV15 and TRBJ1-4; TRBD1 agrees at 10 bases. V dropped 6 bases and J dropped 7; count of bases not matched to a gene: 8. This CDR3 contains 15 residues. The germline V gene encodes CDR1 LNHNV and CDR2 YYDKDF (reference sequence). CDR3 sequence: CATSIGQGGVEKLFF. CDR3 nucleotides: TGTGCCACCAGTATCGGACAGGGGGGCGTTGAAAAACTGTTTTTT.

The V call is TRBV10-3, the J call TRBJ2-3, with a possible D match to TRBD1 (6 bases). Germline V gene lookup returns CDR1 ENHRY and CDR2 SYGVKD. V lost 3 bases to trimming and J lost 10 bases, with 8 bases between them. The CDR3 consists of 11 residues. The DNA of the CDR3 is TGTGCCATCAGTGATCAGGGGCCGCAGTATTTT. Translated: CAISDQGPQYF.

V usage is TRBV27 and J usage is TRBJ2-3; a possible D gene is TRBD1 (5 bases). This CDR3 is built from 16 residues. V was pared by 2 bases and J by 3 bases, with 15 bases between. Germline V CDR1 and CDR2: MNHEY, SMNVEV (reference sequence). CDR3 loop: CASSLRAGSRTDTQYF. In nucleotides, the CDR3 is TGTGCCAGCAGTTTAAGGGCAGGGTCTAGGACAGATACGCAGTATTTT.

This clone came up a few times. The CDR3 nucleotides read TGTGCCAGCAGCCCGGACAGGGGCGTCAATCAGCCCCAGCATTTT. Protein sequence: CASSPDRGVNQPQHF. This chain uses TRBV6-5 with TRBJ1-5; 9 nucleotides match TRBD1. This CDR3 has 15 amino acids. V dropped 6 bases and J dropped 3; count of bases not matched to a gene: 6. CDR1 MNHEY and CDR2 SVGAGI come from the germline V gene.

This clone was counted only a few times. This chain uses TRBV30 with TRBJ1-4; 7 bases are a match to TRBD1. This CDR3 has 14 residues. Germline loops: CDR1 GTSNPN, CDR2 SVGIG (reference sequence). V trimming: 2 bases; J trimming: 4 bases; junction bases outside the gene matches: 4. This CDR3 reads CAWSLAGGNEKLFF. Written as DNA, the CDR3 is TGTGCCTGGAGTCTCGCAGGGGGTAATGAAAAACTGTTTTTT.

The J gene is TRBJ2-2, the V gene TRBV19, with 12 bases matching TRBD1. Germline V gives CDR1 LNHDA, CDR2 SQIVND (reference sequence). The CDR3 is made up of 16 amino acids. The junction had 5 bases not matched to a gene; V was cut back by 9 bases and J by 0 bases. This chain's CDR3 is CASFRDRGPNTGELFF. The CDR3 bases are TGTGCCAGCTTCCGGGACAGGGGGCCGAACACCGGGGAGCTGTTTTTT.

The chain is built from TRBV5-6 and TRBJ2-1; D gene unclear. Trimming stripped 4 bases from V and 3 bases from J, with 5 bases between. Germline loops: CDR1 SGHDT, CDR2 YYEEEE. The CDR3 runs 12 residues. The CDR3 loop is CASSRGYNEQFF. For the CDR3, the DNA is TGTGCCAGCAGCCGCGGCTACAATGAGCAGTTCTTC.

The CDR3 loop reads CASRDTTTGLYEQYF. The CDR3 nucleotides read TGTGCCAGCAGAGACACCACGACAGGCCTCTACGAGCAGTACTTC. J is TRBJ2-7 and V is TRBV7-9, with D maybe TRBD1 (6 bases). This CDR3 is 15 amino acids long. Trimming took off 6 bases at V and 3 bases at J, with 18 bases between the two ends. CDR1 is SEHNR, CDR2 FQNEAQ, per germline (reference sequence).

DNA for the CDR3: TGTGCCAGCAGCCAAGATCAGGGCCAGCCCCAGCATTTT. This translates into CASSQDQGQPQHF. The chain carries TRBV4-2 and TRBJ1-5; tentatively, D is TRBD1 (5 bases). Trimming left V 0 bases short and J 7 bases short, with 7 bases between. Germline assignment: CDR1 LGHNA and CDR2 YNFKEQ. The CDR3 is 13 amino acids.

V gene TRBV30 combines with J gene TRBJ2-7, with TRBD2 matching 8 bases. Trimming took 2 bases from V and 2 from J; bases not matched to a gene: 8. Per germline, CDR1 GTSNPN and CDR2 SVGIG (reference sequence). The CDR3 is 15 amino acids. This chain's CDR3 is CAWSPRGGTAYEQYF. The CDR3 DNA sequence: TGTGCCTGGAGTCCTCGGGGGGGGACCGCCTACGAGCAGTACTTC.

This rearrangement joins TRBV28 to TRBJ2-2; possibly TRBD2 for D (6 bases). CDR3 size: 14 residues. The V end was cut by 3 bases, the J end by 6 bases, with 11 bases between. In germline, CDR1 is MDHEN, CDR2 SYDVKM. CDR3 amino acids: CASSFVGSPGELFF. For the CDR3, the DNA is TGTGCCAGCAGTTTTGTCGGGAGCCCCGGGGAGCTGTTTTTT.

On this clone itself: Other DNA sequences within the sample encode an identical CDR3. V gene TRBV29-1 combines with J gene TRBJ2-1; TRBD1 agrees at 10 bases. The V gene end was trimmed by 3 bases and the J gene end by 7 bases; junction bases not matched to a gene: 3. Germline-derived CDR1 and CDR2 are SQVTM and ANQGSEA. This CDR3 region has 13 residues. DNA for the CDR3: TGCAGCGTTGAGAGGACAGGGGGTAATGAGCAGTTCTTC. It specifies CSVERTGGNEQFF.

CDR3 residues: CASSLRTEASQPQHF. Written as DNA, the CDR3 is TGTGCCAGCAGCTTAAGGACAGAGGCGAGTCAGCCCCAGCATTTT. This chain joins TRBV7-2 and TRBJ1-5; D might be TRBD1 (6 bases). Germline V gene lookup returns CDR1 SGHTA and CDR2 FQGNSA. The CDR3 is made up of 15 amino acids. Trimming shortened V by 2 bases and J by 6 bases, and 14 bases separated the two germline ends.

The chain is built from TRBV18 and TRBJ2-1; D is possibly TRBD2 (5 bases). This CDR3 spans 12 amino acids. The germline CDR1 and CDR2 sequences are KGHSH and LQKENI. The V and J ends lost 0 bases and 10 bases respectively, with 7 bases between them. The CDR3 spells CASSPPPGEQFF. The DNA for the CDR3 is TGTGCCAGCTCACCACCTCCGGGGGAGCAGTTCTTC.

This clone came up once. The chain uses TRBV19 and TRBJ2-4, with D possibly TRBD1 on 6 matching bases. This CDR3 spans 14 amino acids. The V gene's germline CDR1 is LNHDA and CDR2 SQIVND (reference sequence). The V end was cut by 6 bases, the J end by 9 bases, with 18 bases between. The chain's CDR3 is CASSMPLRGSIQYF. In DNA form, the CDR3 reads TGTGCCAGTAGCATGCCTCTCAGGGGTAGCATTCAGTACTTC.

This clone was seen more than once but under ten times. The V call is TRBV29-1, the J call TRBJ2-3, with D perhaps TRBD2 (6 bases). This CDR3 contains 13 residues. Germline V gene data show CDR1 as SQVTM and CDR2 as ANQGSEA. The V gene lost 7 bases and the J gene lost 0 bases, with 11 bases spanning the gap. The CDR3 coding sequence is TGCAGCGGCGCAAGCGGGAGCACAGATACGCAGTATTTT. This gives the protein CSGASGSTDTQYF.

The CDR3 DNA reads TGTGCCTGGAGTAAGACAGGGGTAACCTACGAGCAGTACTTC. Residues: CAWSKTGVTYEQYF. V usage is TRBV30 and J usage is TRBJ2-7; TRBD1 matches 8 bases. Trimming removed 2 bases from V and 2 bases from J; junction bases left unmatched: 5. Germline V gene sequence: CDR1 GTSNPN, CDR2 SVGIG (reference sequence). The CDR3 extends over 14 amino acids.

The chain employs TRBV18 and TRBJ1-1, with no clear D. Germline V lookup: CDR1 KGHSH, CDR2 LQKENI. The V gene lost 3 bases and the J gene lost 1 base, with 12 bases spanning the gap. The CDR3 spans 15 residues. The CDR3 bases are TGTGCCAGCTCACCCCTCCTGAGACAGAACACTGAAGCTTTCTTT. It translates to CASSPLLRQNTEAFF. Together with reference TRBV18 and TRBJ1-1, the CDR3 gives the full variable domain: NAGVMQNPRHLVRRRGQEARLRCSPMKGHSHVYWYRQLPEEGLKFMVYLQKENIIDESGMPKERFSAEFPKEGPSILRIQQVVRGDSAAYFCASSPLLRQNTEAFFGQGTRLTVV.

The V call is TRBV30, the J call TRBJ1-5; TRBD1 matches 7 bases. The CDR3 is 14 residues long. Trimming cost V 1 base and J 2 bases; bases outside gene matches: 2. In germline, CDR1 is GTSNPN, CDR2 SVGIG (reference sequence). CDR3 DNA: TGTGCCTGGAGTGCTGACAGGGGCAATCAGCCCCAGCATTTT. It specifies CAWSADRGNQPQHF.

The chain joins TRBV9 to TRBJ2-7; D uncertain. Trimming left V 0 bases short and J 5 bases short, with 15 bases between. The CDR3 totals 15 residues. Germline V gene lookup returns CDR1 SGDLS and CDR2 YYNGEE. The CDR3 bases are TGTGCCAGCAGCGTAGCCTTAGCAATTAGTGACGAGCAGTACTTC. Translating gives CASSVALAISDEQYF.

V and J are TRBV6-6 and TRBJ2-3; the match to TRBD2 covers 7 bases. This CDR3 has 13 residues. Losses at the gene ends were 6 bases for V and 4 bases for J; bases not matched to a gene: 4. Germline V lookup: CDR1 MNHNY, CDR2 SVGAGI (reference sequence). For the CDR3, the DNA is TGTGCCAGCAGCCCGGCGGGGGCAGATACGCAGTATTTT. Amino acid sequence: CASSPAGADTQYF.